Each of the 26 T cell receptor beta chains below was sequenced from the same sample in a study of molecular identifiers for immune sequencing clone quantification. TCRdb fed the PCR reads into MiXCR, producing one record per CDR3 protein. The data show about 10,000 distinct CDR3 sequences, about 21% seen once. Source material: naive CD8+ T cells from blood, with Jurkat cell RNA spiked in. As for subset: FACS-sorted CD8+CD4-CCR7+CD45RA+ naive T cells. These receptors were taken from a human donor in good health. Some libraries in this study had Jurkat cell RNA spiked in.

The rearrangement uses TRBV7-9 and TRBJ2-2, with D uncertain. V gave up 5 bases and J gave up 7 bases, with 5 bases separating them. Germline CDR1 SEHNR, CDR2 FQNEAQ (reference sequence). CDR3 length: 11 amino acids. In DNA form, the CDR3 reads TGTGCCAGCAGCGGAATCGGGGAGCTGTTTTTT. The encoded protein is CASSGIGELFF.

The V gene is TRBV11-2, the J gene TRBJ2-2; TRBD2 is a possible D gene (7 bases). The CDR3 is 19 amino acids. Per germline, CDR1 SGHAT and CDR2 FQNNGV. Trimming took 5 bases from V and 2 from J, leaving 24 bases between them. The CDR3 loop reads CASSPGGGHDLPNTGELFF. CDR3 DNA sequence: TGTGCCAGCAGCCCGGGCGGGGGACACGACCTACCCAACACCGGGGAGCTGTTTTTT.

The chain carries TRBV28 and TRBJ1-5; possible D gene TRBD1, 5 bases. This CDR3 contains 14 residues. Germline loops: CDR1 MDHEN, CDR2 SYDVKM. Trimming removed 7 bases from V and 5 bases from J, with 15 bases in between. CDR3 sequence reads: CASIMQGGHQPQHF. For the CDR3, the DNA is TGTGCCAGCATTATGCAGGGTGGCCATCAGCCCCAGCATTTT.

Many counts were recorded for this clonotype. V gene TRBV6-2 or TRBV6-3 combines with J gene TRBJ2-1, with D unclear. V was clipped by 2 bases and J by 6 bases, with 5 bases between them. This CDR3 is built from 12 residues. The germline V gene encodes CDR1 MNHEY and CDR2 SVGEGT. DNA of the CDR3: TGTGCCAGCAGTTACCTTAGCAATGAGCAGTTCTTC. Its protein is CASSYLSNEQFF.

CDR3 sequence (DNA): TGTGCCAGCAGTGAGGGACTATTCTACGAGCAGTACTTC. Its protein is CASSEGLFYEQYF. The V gene is TRBV6-5, the J gene TRBJ2-7; 7 bases map to TRBD2. Per the germline V gene, CDR1 is MNHEY and CDR2 is SVGAGI. The CDR3 extends over 13 amino acids. With 5 bases clipped from V and 3 bases from J, the junction kept 4 bases outside the gene matches.

This clonotype was observed many times. V and J are TRBV29-1 and TRBJ2-7; possible D gene TRBD1, 5 bases. Germline V lookup: CDR1 SQVTM, CDR2 ANQGSEA. The CDR3 has 12 amino acids. V shed 6 bases and J shed 0 bases, with 9 bases lying between them. The DNA for the CDR3 is TGCAGCGTGACAGATAGCTCCTACGAGCAGTACTTC. As protein: CSVTDSSYEQYF.

This clonotype qualifies as medium-sized. The chain recombines TRBV4-1 with TRBJ1-2; D is ambiguous. This CDR3 has 14 residues. Trimming shortened V by 0 bases and J by 3 bases, and 8 bases separated the two germline ends. Germline assignment: CDR1 MGHRA and CDR2 YSYEKL. CDR3 in amino acids: CASSQDAGYYGYTF. CDR3 coding DNA: TGCGCCAGCAGCCAAGATGCGGGGTACTATGGCTACACCTTC.

Comment on this clonotype: This could be a read error, since a much larger clone is one nucleotide away. This chain links TRBV19 with TRBJ1-1, with 8 bases matching TRBD1. The germline CDR1 and CDR2 sequences are LNHDA and SQIVND (reference sequence). This CDR3 is 15 amino acids long. Trimming removed 5 bases from V and 1 base from J; junction bases left unmatched: 6. In DNA form, the CDR3 reads TGTGCCAGTAGTTCCCAGACAGGGGAGAACACTGAAGCTTTCTTT. Protein: CASSSQTGENTEAFF.

This clonotype has only a few counts. A much larger clone lies a single base off, so this may be a read error. V gene TRBV7-9 combines with J gene TRBJ2-7; the match to TRBD1 covers 7 bases. With V trimmed by 4 bases and J by 3 bases, 9 bases remained unmatched. The CDR3 runs to 15 residues. Germline values: CDR1 SEHNR, CDR2 FQNEAQ (reference sequence). As DNA, the CDR3 is TGTGCCAGCAGCTCTAGACAGGGAATCCACTACGAGCAGTACTTC. Its translation is CASSSRQGIHYEQYF.

By proportion, this clonotype is medium-sized. The V gene is TRBV9, the J gene TRBJ2-3; 8 nucleotides agree with TRBD2. The junction had 5 bases not matched to a gene; V was cut back by 5 bases and J by 3 bases. The CDR3 runs to 14 residues. Per germline, CDR1 SGDLS and CDR2 YYNGEE. CDR3 sequence reads: CASSDSGTTDTQYF. The DNA for the CDR3 is TGTGCCAGCAGTGATAGCGGGACTACAGATACGCAGTATTTT.

This clonotype was recorded many times. The genes are TRBV29-1 and TRBJ2-3; D is perhaps TRBD2 (5 bases). V dropped 6 bases and J dropped 8 bases, with 21 bases sitting between them. The CDR3 totals 14 residues. Germline loops: CDR1 SQVTM, CDR2 ANQGSEA. The CDR3 protein is CSVPPGVSGGTQYF. CDR3 DNA: TGCAGCGTCCCCCCCGGGGTGAGTGGTGGTACGCAGTATTTT.

This clonotype came up many times. The chain recombines TRBV2 with TRBJ2-7; 7 bases agree with TRBD2. Per the germline V gene, CDR1 is SNHLY and CDR2 is FYNNEI. The ends lost 3 bases at V and 3 bases at J; junction bases unmatched: 8. This CDR3 spans 15 amino acids. CDR3 coding DNA: TGTGCCAGCAGTGATCTAGCGGACGTAGGCTACGAGCAGTACTTC. This translates into CASSDLADVGYEQYF. Drawing the rest from reference TRBV2 and TRBJ2-7, the complete variable domain is EPEVTQTPSHQVTQMGQEVILRCVPISNHLYFYWYRQILGQKVEFLVSFYNNEISEKSEIFDDQFSVERPDGSNFTLKIRSTKLEDSAMYFCASSDLADVGYEQYFGPGTRLTVT.

This clonotype was recorded many times. The chain employs TRBV2 and TRBJ1-2, with D possibly being TRBD1 (5 bases). The V end lost 8 bases, the J end lost 5 bases, and 18 bases lay between the germline ends. The CDR3 runs to 14 residues. Germline V gene lookup returns CDR1 SNHLY and CDR2 FYNNEI. The CDR3 sequence: CASDWPDRGYGYTF. For the CDR3, the DNA is TGTGCCAGCGACTGGCCTGACAGAGGGTATGGCTACACCTTC.

By sample share, this clonotype is medium-sized. The chain couples TRBV29-1 to TRBJ2-7; D gene ambiguous. Germline V gives CDR1 SQVTM, CDR2 ANQGSEA. V lost 3 bases and J 4 bases, leaving 10 bases between the germline ends. This CDR3 spans 12 amino acids. This chain's CDR3 is CSVDDINYEQYF. The CDR3 DNA sequence: TGCAGCGTTGACGACATAAATTACGAGCAGTACTTC.

The chain is built from TRBV7-9 and TRBJ2-2; 14 nucleotides agree with TRBD2. CDR3 length: 20 amino acids. CDR1 is SEHNR, CDR2 FQNEAQ, per germline (reference sequence). With V trimmed by 4 bases and J by 3 bases, 13 bases remained unmatched. CDR3 nucleotides: TGTGCCAGCAGCTCCCTGGGACTAGCGGGAGATCGGGCTGACACCGGGGAGCTGTTTTTT. Its protein product is CASSSLGLAGDRADTGELFF.

In the case of this clonotype: A much larger clone sits a single nucleotide away, making a read error possible. The chain recombines TRBV6-5 with TRBJ2-2; the D gene is possibly TRBD2 (6 bases). The ends were cut back, 5 bases at V and 5 bases at J, with 9 bases in the middle. The CDR3 consists of 13 residues. Germline V gene lookup returns CDR1 MNHEY and CDR2 SVGAGI. The CDR3 reads CASSNGGTGELFF. The CDR3, as DNA: TGTGCCAGCAGTAACGGGGGAACCGGGGAGCTGTTTTTT.

This chain uses TRBV4-2 with TRBJ2-7, with D uncertain. From germline, CDR1 is LGHNA and CDR2 YNFKEQ. The CDR3 is 13 amino acids. Trimming left V 3 bases short and J 0 bases short, with 6 bases between. The CDR3 loop is CASSQFRSYEQYF. The CDR3 DNA is TGTGCCAGCAGCCAGTTTCGCTCCTACGAGCAGTACTTC.

This clonotype is medium-sized. J is TRBJ2-3 and V is TRBV20-1, with 13 nucleotides matching TRBD2. The CDR3 covers 14 residues. V lost 3 bases and J lost 6; bases outside the gene matches: 3. The germline V gene encodes CDR1 DFQATT and CDR2 SNEGSKA (reference sequence). The CDR3, as DNA: TGCAGTGCTAGCGGGACTAGCGGGGTGGATACGCAGTATTTT. It is translated as CSASGTSGVDTQYF.

With regard to this clonotype: In this CDR3 the conserved last residue, phenylalanine or tryptophan, is missing, so a read error is likely. CDR3 residues: CASSEWPKGNQPQHS. The CDR3 nucleotides are TGTGCCAGCAGTGAATGGCCTAAGGGAAATCAGCCCCAGCATTCT. The rearrangement uses TRBV6-1 and TRBJ1-5, with D hard to call. Looked up from germline, CDR1 is MNHNS and CDR2 is SASEGT. CDR3 size: 15 residues. The germline V and J ends were trimmed by 2 bases and 4 bases, with 12 bases remaining between them.

Points on this clonotype: A much larger clone sits a single nucleotide away, making a read error possible. V and J are TRBV19 and TRBJ2-3, with 11 bases lining up with TRBD2. V was pared by 2 bases and J by 4 bases, with 2 bases of the junction left unmatched. The CDR3 runs to 15 residues. The germline V gene encodes CDR1 LNHDA and CDR2 SQIVND (reference sequence). The CDR3 region is CASSILAGGADTQYF. The CDR3 coding sequence is TGTGCCAGTAGTATACTAGCGGGGGGCGCAGATACGCAGTATTTT.

This clonotype is classed as medium-sized. This chain connects TRBV7-9 to TRBJ2-7; TRBD1 matches 8 bases. This CDR3 comprises 16 residues. CDR1 and CDR2 (germline): SEHNR, FQNEAQ (reference sequence). Losses at the gene ends were 5 bases for V and 5 bases for J; bases not matched to a gene: 14. CDR3 sequence reads: CASSPPAGGRVDEQYF. The CDR3 DNA reads TGTGCCAGCAGCCCCCCCGCAGGGGGCCGGGTCGACGAGCAGTACTTC.

A note on this clonotype: The junction and the germline gene differ at one end; a read error may be behind it. The gene calls are TRBV30 and TRBJ2-3, with 7 bases lining up with TRBD2. The germline CDR1 and CDR2 sequences are GTSNPN and SVGIG (reference sequence). CDR3 length: 15 amino acids. The CDR3 sequence is CAWDPRGGPPDPQYF. As DNA, the CDR3 is TGTGCCTGGGATCCCCGCGGGGGTCCCCCAGATCCGCAGTATTTT.

Of note for this clonotype: A clone one base away is much larger, so this may be a read error. The chain recombines TRBV12-3 or TRBV12-4 with TRBJ1-4, with D uncertain. With 3 bases removed from V and 0 bases from J, the gap between germline ends came to 11 bases. This CDR3 comprises 16 residues. The CDR3 protein is CASSFLGLTTNEKLFF. For the CDR3, the DNA is TGTGCCAGCAGTTTTTTAGGGTTGACAACTAATGAAAAACTGTTTTTT.

In this sample, this clonotype is medium-sized. V is TRBV20-1 and J is TRBJ2-7; possible D gene TRBD1, 5 bases. The CDR3 runs to 13 residues. V gave up 2 bases and J gave up 2 bases, with 10 bases separating them. Germline CDR1 DFQATT, CDR2 SNEGSKA (reference sequence). The CDR3 DNA follows: TGCAGTGCTAGACAGGGTCTTGCCTACGAGCAGTACTTC. Translation gives CSARQGLAYEQYF.

This clonotype was detected a few times. The V call is TRBV28, the J call TRBJ1-1; D is uncertain. The CDR3 covers 14 residues. V dropped 1 base and J dropped 5 bases, with 11 bases sitting between them. Germline V gene lookup returns CDR1 MDHEN and CDR2 SYDVKM. The CDR3 bases are TGTGCCAGCAGTTTATCTGGGGTAGGAACTGAAGCTTTCTTT. Its translation is CASSLSGVGTEAFF. Variable domain in full (rest from reference TRBV28 and TRBJ1-1): DVKVTQSSRYLVKRTGEKVFLECVQDMDHENMFWYRQDPGLGLRLIYFSYDVKMKEKGDIPEGYSVSREKKERFSLILESASTNQTSMYLCASSLSGVGTEAFFGQGTRLTVV.

Ten or more counts support this clonotype. The V and J genes are TRBV12-3 or TRBV12-4 and TRBJ2-7; tentatively, D is TRBD2 (5 bases). V lost 3 bases to trimming and J lost 10 bases, with 16 bases between them. The CDR3 runs 13 residues. CDR3 protein: CASSFSGSGPQYF. The CDR3 DNA reads TGTGCCAGCAGTTTTTCTGGGAGCGGCCCCCAGTACTTC.